This T cell receptor (beta chain) was recovered during a study of pediatric ulcerative colitis. Data came from immunoSEQ multiplex PCR; TCRdb stores just in-frame clones and leaves some out. The table has 20,000 to 25,000 clones, around 64% seen once. V was clipped by 0 bases and J by 3 bases, with 12 bases between them. The CDR3 covers 15 residues. In germline, CDR1 is MNHNS, CDR2 SASEGT. One to two pinch biopsies were taken from the rectum during colonoscopy. The genes are TRBV6-1 and TRBJ2-7; D tentatively reads TRBD1 or TRBD2 (5 bases each). This receptor was identified in a boy aged 10-17 years with severe ulcerative colitis. Sequenced: gut tissue. Written as DNA, the CDR3 is TGTGCCAGCAGTGAAGCCGAGGGGATCGGCTACGAGCAGTACTTC. Translated, it gives CASSEAEGIGYEQYF.